This record concerns one T cell receptor (beta chain) sequence. These data come from a study of early stage breast cancer tumors. Looking at the study overall: Average read coverage per sample was approximately 10-fold.

Only in-frame clones appear in the TCRdb table, and some are missing; sequencing was by immunoSEQ multiplex PCR. The top ten hold around 9% of the sample, which has some 9,700 clones, 78% seen once. Germline-derived CDR1 and CDR2 are MNHEY and SMNVEV (reference sequence). The CDR3 totals 15 residues. The V and J ends lost 4 bases and 9 bases, in that order; junction bases with no gene match: 7. Sequenced sample: normal breast tissue next to the tumor. The receptor was derived from a person aged 40 to 49 with breast cancer. This chain links TRBV27 with TRBJ2-1, with 12 bases aligning to TRBD2. The CDR3 loop is CASSSSTSGSGEQFF. CDR3 bases: TGTGCCAGCAGTTCCTCGACTAGCGGGAGTGGTGAGCAGTTCTTC.